A selection of T cell receptor beta chains follows, all from one sample in a study of identical twins. Using its own MiXCR run on the 5' RACE reads, TCRdb lists one record per CDR3 protein. This sample has 350,000 or so distinct CDR3 sequences; roughly 10% occur once, and the top ten carry over 7%. Specimen: naive T cells sorted from blood. The origin of the receptors is a woman in her 50s in good health. CDR3s include the opening cysteine and the closing phenylalanine or tryptophan. A D gene is named only where the DNA matches it firmly. For some rows the clone size is stated as once, few or many, or as a class when expanded; others skip it.

d_call | clone_size | j_call | v_call | cdr3_nt | cdr3_aa
. | few | TRBJ1-1 | TRBV25-1 | TGTGCCAGCAGTGAAACAGGGGAAGCTTTCTTT | CASSETGEAFF
. | . | TRBJ1-6 | TRBV2 | TGTGCCAGCAGTCCCTCACCCCTCCACTTT | CASSPSPLHF
. | . | TRBJ2-1 | TRBV6-2/TRBV6-3 | TGTGCCAGCAGCCACAGTTCGGAGCAGTTCTTC | CASSHSSEQFF
. | few | TRBJ1-1 | TRBV29-1 | TGCAGCGTTGAGGGTTCGCCGAACACTGAAGCTTTCTTT | CSVEGSPNTEAFF
TRBD2 | few | TRBJ2-3 | TRBV9 | TGTGCCAGCAGCGTAGCGGGACTAGCGGGAGGGCCAGATACGCAGTATTTT | CASSVAGLAGGPDTQYF
. | many | TRBJ2-7 | TRBV10-3 | TGTGCCATCAGTGACGCGGATAGCTCCTACGAGCAGTACTTC | CAISDADSSYEQYF
. | few | TRBJ2-7 | TRBV24-1 | TGTGCCACCAGTGATGCCTCTCGGACCTACGAGCAGTACTTC | CATSDASRTYEQYF
. | many | TRBJ2-6 | TRBV7-9 | TGTGCCTCCAGAGCTGGGGCCAACGTCCTGACTTTC | CASRAGANVLTF
. | . | TRBJ2-7 | TRBV7-9 | TGTGCCAGCAGCCCTTTGGGGCTGGAGCAGTACTTC | CASSPLGLEQYF
. | . | TRBJ1-1 | TRBV7-2 | TGTGCCAGCAGCGCGACGTCGGGACTCCAGGACGCTGAAGCTTTCTTT | CASSATSGLQDAEAFF
. | . | TRBJ1-5 | TRBV9 | TGTGCCAGCAGCGTATCTGGGGATAGCAATCAGCCCCAGCATTTT | CASSVSGDSNQPQHF
. | few | TRBJ1-5 | TRBV6-2/TRBV6-3 | TGTGCCAGCTCCGGGCTCCTTTCTCAGCCCCAGCATTTT | CASSGLLSQPQHF
. | many | TRBJ2-5 | TRBV24-1 | TGTGCCACCAGTGACAGGGACTACCAAGAGACCCAGTACTTC | CATSDRDYQETQYF
. | many | TRBJ2-3 | TRBV28 | TGTGCCATCCAGACCGGGAGAGCAGATACGCAGTATTTT | CAIQTGRADTQYF
TRBD2 | few | TRBJ2-5 | TRBV2 | TGTGCCAGCATTTCCCCTAGCGGGACCGAGACCCAGTACTTC | CASISPSGTETQYF
TRBD2 | many | TRBJ2-1 | TRBV6-1 | TGTGCCAGCAGTGAATTTCAAGCGGGAGCCTACAATGAGCAGTTCTTC | CASSEFQAGAYNEQFF
. | . | TRBJ2-7 | TRBV4-1 | TGCGCCAGCAGCCAGGACCGCCTACCCTACGAGCAGTACTTC | CASSQDRLPYEQYF
. | few | TRBJ2-6 | TRBV14 | TGTGCCAGCAGCCGATTTCGAGAAGCCGCAACTGGGGCCAACGTCCTGACTTTC | CASSRFREAATGANVLTF
TRBD2 | . | TRBJ2-2 | TRBV24-1 | TGTGCCACCAGGCGGCGGGAGCTGGGCGGGGAGCTGTTTTTT | CATRRRELGGELFF
TRBD2 | few | TRBJ2-1 | TRBV12-3/TRBV12-4 | TGTGCCAGCAGTCCGGCTAGCGGGAGGAGGAACAATGAGCAGTTCTTC | CASSPASGRRNNEQFF
TRBD2 | few | TRBJ2-1 | TRBV7-8 | TGTGCCAGCAGCTCCCGGCTAGCGGGAGGGTGGTTCTTC | CASSSRLAGGWFF
TRBD2 | medium-sized | TRBJ2-1 | TRBV12-3/TRBV12-4 | TGTGCCAGCAGTTCCCTGAGCGGGAGCTTTTACAATGAGCAGTTCTTC | CASSSLSGSFYNEQFF
TRBD2 | once | TRBJ2-3 | TRBV18 | TGTGCCAGCTCACCACGGCGGGAGGGCACAGATACGCAGTATTTT | CASSPRREGTDTQYF
TRBD2 | few | TRBJ2-1 | TRBV19 | TGTGCCAGTAGTATTTCCGGGACTAGCGGACGACACAATGAGCAGTTCTTC | CASSISGTSGRHNEQFF
. | . | TRBJ2-1 | TRBV11-3 | TGTGCCAGCAGCTTAGTAGGAGGGAGCGACCACAATGAGCAGTTCTTC | CASSLVGGSDHNEQFF
. | many | TRBJ2-1 | TRBV5-1 | TGCGCCAGCAGCCCCTCTAGCATGGCCAATGAGCAGTTCTTC | CASSPSSMANEQFF
. | many | TRBJ2-5 | TRBV29-1 | TGCAGCGTTGCGGCAGAAGAGACCCAGTACTTC | CSVAAEETQYF
TRBD2 | few | TRBJ2-4 | TRBV3-1 | TGTGCCAGCAGCCAAGATTGGCCTAGCGGGACTAGAGCCAAAAACATTCAGTACTTC | CASSQDWPSGTRAKNIQYF
. | few | TRBJ2-3 | TRBV5-1 | TGCGCCAGCAGCTTGGCCCCCCCCTCTAGCGCAGATACGCAGTATTTT | CASSLAPPSSADTQYF
TRBD2 | many | TRBJ2-1 | TRBV11-3 | TGTGCCAGCAGCTTAGTGGCGGGAGTCGACTCCTACAATGAGCAGTTCTTC | CASSLVAGVDSYNEQFF
. | many | TRBJ2-1 | TRBV20-1 | TGCAGTGCCCCCGGGAAGTCGACTCCCTACAATGAGCAGTTCTTC | CSAPGKSTPYNEQFF